The clone carrying this TCR beta chain was detected only a few times. Antigen: not known. There are 14 residues in the CDR3. Germline assignment: CDR1 MNHEY and CDR2 SMNVEV (reference sequence). V was trimmed by 0 bases and J by 1 base, leaving 6 bases between them. This sample is drawn from a study of vaccination and CD4 T cells after COVID-19. Study-wide context: Following dose two, a median about 72 days (range 14 to 241) passed before post-vaccine samples were taken. No peptide, an HIV-1 Nef pool, or a CEFX pool was what each control culture received. The authors used overlapping spike peptides from SARS-CoV-2, HCoV-NL63, HCoV-OC43 and HCoV-229E to stimulate cells.

The Oncomine TCR Beta short-read assay was what sequenced the DNA obtained from cultured CD4+ T cells. Cultures of CD4+ T cells served as the source for extracting genomic DNA. One entry per CDR3 protein, called by TCRdb with MiXCR from the PCR reads. The sample lists over 8,500 distinct CDR3 sequences; 28% were seen once. Treatment of the sample: roughly ten-day PBMC culture with coronavirus spike peptide pools or control peptides (ViraFEST assay). Investigators obtained the unexposed donor's CD4+ T cells before the COVID-19 pandemic (2011-2018). The sequence came from a human donor in good health. J is TRBJ2-5 and V is TRBV27; no clear D. What was sequenced was CD4+ T cells from blood, cultured in vitro. CDR3 DNA sequence: TGTGCCAGCAGTTTATCGTGGGCCCAAGAGACCCAGTACTTC. Translating it yields CASSLSWAQETQYF.